This is a list of T cell receptor beta chains from one sample in a study of blood T cell repertoires in COVID-19. Using immunoSEQ multiplex PCR, the repertoire was profiled, and TCRdb retains in-frame clones only, with some absent. This sample has tens of thousands of clones, with roughly four fifths found just once. The source material was peripheral blood. These receptors were collected from a man between 60 and 70 years old with acute or convalescent COVID-19. Both conserved end residues are trimmed from each CDR3. Fields, in order: J gene, V gene, CDR3 protein.

TRBJ1-3,TRBV19,ATTTAVVYSGNTIY
TRBJ2-7,TRBV6-5,ASSYEGTGHYEQY
TRBJ2-1,TRBV11-2,ASSSGGGQNNEQF
TRBJ1-1,TRBV9,ASSVWAGGDTEAF
TRBJ1-1,TRBV6-2/TRBV6-3,ASSSGTSAGGTEAF
TRBJ1-6,TRBV6-5,ASSFGADRGNSPLH
TRBJ1-2,TRBV3-1/TRBV3-2,ASSQERGGDDYGYT
TRBJ2-3,TRBV28,ATVAGTSSTDTQY
TRBJ2-7,TRBV29-1,SVERELASYEQY
TRBJ2-3,TRBV6-4,AGTMGPPSPDTQY
TRBJ2-3,TRBV5-1,ASRGGDTQY
TRBJ2-3,TRBV6-5,ASSPLGRPTDTQY
TRBJ1-6,TRBV19,ASSPRGSGESPLH
TRBJ2-7,TRBV6-5,ASSRNRPSSYEQY
TRBJ1-2,TRBV6-5,ASSLGGHYGYT
TRBJ1-2,TRBV10-3,AISEGQGTYGYT
TRBJ1-1,TRBV5-1,ASSEDRPTEAF
TRBJ1-2,TRBV28,ASNTVREYGYT
TRBJ2-3,TRBV2,ASSEAQGFTDTQY
TRBJ2-2,TRBV4-3,ASSQDNGALSRELF
TRBJ1-4,TRBV18,ATMRGINEKLF
TRBJ2-5,TRBV13,ASSREGAQETQY
TRBJ2-3,TRBV24-1,ATSVPGTGGADTQY
TRBJ2-1,TRBV18,ASSPPVGRGENEQF
TRBJ2-2,TRBV4-1,ASSQGLVGTGELF
TRBJ1-5,TRBV2,ASSETRSSNQPQH
TRBJ1-6,TRBV5-6,ASSLGDRVSSPLH
TRBJ2-7,TRBV10-3,AIADRSYEQY
TRBJ2-7,TRBV7-9,ASSTIMRGNFEQY
TRBJ1-6,TRBV4-3,ASSQDPAGVGGNSPLH
TRBJ2-5,TRBV5-8,ASSKRENGRGETQY
TRBJ2-7,TRBV29-1,SVELLALRGDSYEQY
TRBJ2-7,TRBV28,ASSLADSKVYEQY
TRBJ2-1,TRBV7-7,ASSPSAGGYNEQF
TRBJ1-3,TRBV19,ASSISFLAGNTIY
TRBJ1-2,TRBV6-5,ASTHRGQGYT
TRBJ2-1,TRBV6-6,ASTPGKEGKYNEQF
TRBJ2-3,TRBV7-9,ASSSLPLAGGTDTQY
TRBJ2-2,TRBV28,ASSPRGSHTGELF
TRBJ1-5,TRBV28,ASSPGGGRQPQH
TRBJ1-2,TRBV18,ASSPGQGLGYGYT
TRBJ2-2,TRBV28,ASSPLRGRLNTGELF
TRBJ1-4,TRBV5-1,ASSLGTVQLYRSLNEKLF
TRBJ2-7,TRBV6-1,ASSEAQGVRGYEQY
TRBJ2-3,TRBV19,ASSMAGGPRGDTQY
TRBJ1-4,TRBV18,ASSLNAGTKTNEKLF